This entry features one T cell receptor beta chain sequence. Its antigen is not identified. These data come from a study of metastatic and nonmetastatic thyroid tumors. Overall study: Comparative analysis of repertoires was undertaken across blood and tumor or nodule tissue obtained from malignant and benign thyroid patients. Broader study findings: Within blood and tumor, benign nodules reportedly had significantly lower TCR beta diversity than malignant thyroid tumors did.

Original processing methods: The study took CDR3 differences across clinicopathological groups and made a distant-metastasis classifier for papillary thyroid cancer from them. TCRdb re-called the PCR reads via MiXCR. TCRdb assigned the V and J calls; the authors' analysis was not used. Here the sample spans 40,000 to 45,000 clones, approximately 15% being singletons. All patients were treatment-naive before thyroid surgery. The TCR comes from a female donor with papillary thyroid cancer or a benign thyroid nodule (not recorded which). Some clones in this sample may be carry-over from other donors' samples. Sequencing input: blood.

The CDR3 nucleotides read TGTGCCAGCAGTTCATACTGGAGTTCCAATGAGCAGTTCTTC. It translates to CASSSYWSSNEQFF. This chain joins TRBV6-1 and TRBJ2-1; D remains ambiguous. The V end lost 5 bases, the J end lost 6 bases, and 14 bases lay between the germline ends. The CDR3 is 14 residues long. Per the germline V gene, CDR1 is MNHNS and CDR2 is SASEGT.